The rows below give T cell receptor beta chains drawn from one sample of a study of CD8+CD57+ T cells in acquired aplastic anemia. MiXCR was run by TCRdb on the reads, yielding one entry per CDR3 protein. The sample yields 150,000 to 200,000 distinct CDR3 sequences, 60% to 70% seen once. Sequencing was carried out using sorted CD4+, CD8+, or CD8+CD57+ T cells (not recorded which) from PBMCs. The source is a human donor in good health. Both conserved end residues are part of each CDR3. Fields, in order: CDR3 protein, J gene, V gene, CDR3 length.

cdr3_aa: CTSSLATSRWGTQYF; j_call: TRBJ2-5; v_call: TRBV7-9; cdr3_length: 15
cdr3_aa: CATSRVANTGELLF; j_call: TRBJ2-2; v_call: TRBV15; cdr3_length: 14
cdr3_aa: CASSQRGGKLTQYF; j_call: TRBJ2-3; v_call: TRBV6-6; cdr3_length: 14
cdr3_aa: CASSLFGLAGGSEQYF; j_call: TRBJ2-7; v_call: TRBV27; cdr3_length: 16
cdr3_aa: CAWSDYKSPEAFF; j_call: TRBJ1-1; v_call: TRBV30; cdr3_length: 13
cdr3_aa: CASSSSSEQFF; j_call: TRBJ2-1; v_call: TRBV25-1; cdr3_length: 11
cdr3_aa: CASSFYGGNYNEQFF; j_call: TRBJ2-1; v_call: TRBV7-9; cdr3_length: 15
cdr3_aa: CASSRQGNEQFF; j_call: TRBJ2-1; v_call: TRBV2; cdr3_length: 12
cdr3_aa: CASSEGGGSFF; j_call: TRBJ2-1; v_call: TRBV2; cdr3_length: 11
cdr3_aa: CASSPTRAGYTF; j_call: TRBJ1-2; v_call: TRBV6-6; cdr3_length: 12
cdr3_aa: CASSWSSYNVQFF; j_call: TRBJ2-1; v_call: TRBV7-8; cdr3_length: 13
cdr3_aa: CATSPLVQHGYTF; j_call: TRBJ1-2; v_call: TRBV15; cdr3_length: 13
cdr3_aa: CASSLTVEQYF; j_call: TRBJ2-7; v_call: TRBV11-2; cdr3_length: 11
cdr3_aa: CASPGGGRDSYEQYF; j_call: TRBJ2-7; v_call: TRBV27; cdr3_length: 15
cdr3_aa: CASSFGGAQETQYF; j_call: TRBJ2-5; v_call: TRBV7-7; cdr3_length: 14
cdr3_aa: CARDRGKSGANVLTF; j_call: TRBJ2-6; v_call: TRBV25-1; cdr3_length: 15
cdr3_aa: CASSLIAPEQYF; j_call: TRBJ2-7; v_call: TRBV28; cdr3_length: 12
cdr3_aa: CASTPSLIYNEAFF; j_call: TRBJ1-1; v_call: TRBV2; cdr3_length: 14
cdr3_aa: CASSLFGQGAEEQFF; j_call: TRBJ2-1; v_call: TRBV5-1; cdr3_length: 15